The 10 T cell receptor beta chains below all came from one sample that was sequenced in a study of blood T cells in healthy people across ages (dated by TCRdb to the mid-2010s). Libraries were constructed by 5' RACE. TCRdb names Illumina HiSeq 2500 as the instrument used. A second PCR of about 6 to 11 cycles was performed with a sample-barcoded 5' primer and a J-beta primer mix. TCRdb redid the processing of the public reads, applying fastp at Q25 and MiXCR, and retained in-frame beta chains. When rows share a CDR3 protein, they turn into one entry using the most common DNA and genes. This sample has some 1,000,000 distinct CDR3 sequences in its table, and less than 25% of those were observed once. The top ten clones comprise around 0.7% of the sample. The same sample was also studied in work on T cells of mothers and their children.

The sequencing sample was made of blood. The receptors shown here come from a girl aged 2-10 years in good health.

The V call is TRBV27, the J call TRBJ2-5, with unresolved D. Matching the DNA end better, TRBJ2-7 makes the J call doubtful. CDR1 and CDR2 from the germline V gene are MNHEY and SMNVEV (reference sequence). CDR3 length: 16 amino acids. The chain's CDR3 is CASSLSVTSSSYEQYF. The CDR3 coding sequence is TGTGCCAGCAGTTTATCAGTGACCTCGAGCTCCTACGAGCAGTACTTC.

The chain joins TRBV14 to TRBJ2-5, with a tentative D call TRBD1 (5 bases). TRBJ2-7 matches the DNA end more closely, so the J call is doubtful. CDR1 is SGHDN, CDR2 FVKESK, per germline. This CDR3 has 12 amino acids. The CDR3 protein is CASSQGQYEQYF. Here the CDR3 DNA reads TGTGCCAGCAGCCAAGGACAGTACGAGCAGTACTTC.

This chain connects TRBV3-1 to TRBJ1-3; D not resolved. Trimming stripped 2 bases from V and 0 bases from J, with 5 bases between. This CDR3 is built from 14 residues. In germline, CDR1 is LGHDT, CDR2 YNNKEL (reference sequence). The CDR3: CASSQTDSGNTIYF. In nucleotides, the CDR3 is TGTGCCAGCAGCCAAACCGACTCTGGAAACACCATATATTTT.

V usage is TRBV5-1 and J usage is TRBJ1-6; D remains unclear. Per the germline V gene, CDR1 is SGHRS and CDR2 is YFSETQ. The CDR3 contains 15 residues. V was shortened by 7 bases and J by 5 bases, with 16 bases between the two germline ends. The CDR3 is CASQEAPDDNSPLHF. As DNA, the CDR3 is TGCGCCAGCCAAGAGGCCCCAGACGATAATTCACCCCTCCACTTT.

This clonotype was detected only a few times. The V and J genes are TRBV12-3 or TRBV12-4 and TRBJ2-5; TRBD2 is a possible D gene (6 bases). The V end was cut by 4 bases, the J end by 4 bases, with 22 bases between. This CDR3 comprises 17 residues. Here the CDR3 reads CASSYPAGLTRGETQYF. CDR3 sequence (DNA): TGTGCCAGCAGTTACCCAGCGGGTCTCACTAGGGGAGAGACCCAGTACTTC.

The chain links TRBV7-9 to TRBJ2-6; D gene unclear. Looked up from germline, CDR1 is SEHNR and CDR2 is FQNEAQ (reference sequence). The CDR3 contains 14 residues. Between the trimmed V and J ends, which lost 7 bases and 0 bases, there was a span of 7 bases. CDR3 DNA: TGTGCCAGCATCCTGGGCTCTGGGGCCAACGTCCTGACTTTC. Its protein product is CASILGSGANVLTF.

The chain is built from TRBV2 and TRBJ2-5; D uncertain. The DNA matches TRBJ2-7 better at its end, which makes the J call doubtful. Germline V gene sequence: CDR1 SNHLY, CDR2 FYNNEI. This CDR3 contains 12 residues. The CDR3 spells CASSDRRDEQYF. In nucleotides, the CDR3 is TGTGCCAGCAGTGATCGCAGAGACGAGCAGTACTTC.

This clonotype was seen a handful of times. V usage is TRBV19 and J usage is TRBJ1-2; D ambiguous. The CDR3 totals 12 residues. Per the germline V gene, CDR1 is LNHDA and CDR2 is SQIVND (reference sequence). V lost 8 bases and J lost 2, with 9 bases in between. In DNA, the CDR3 is TGTGCCAGTCAATCGGGAAACTATGGCTACACCTTC. It translates to CASQSGNYGYTF.

The V gene is TRBV12-3 or TRBV12-4, the J gene TRBJ2-7; D is ambiguous. Trimming stripped 1 base from V and 2 bases from J, with 12 bases between. The CDR3 contains 15 residues. The CDR3 coding sequence is TGTGCCAGCAGTTTAGAGGCAGGCCTCCCCTACGAGCAGTACTTC. Its protein is CASSLEAGLPYEQYF.

This chain uses TRBV15 with TRBJ2-5; D is possibly TRBD1 (5 bases). Judging by the DNA end, TRBJ2-7 fits better; the J call may be wrong. The CDR3 covers 17 residues. CDR1 is LNHNV, CDR2 YYDKDF, per germline (reference sequence). CDR3 sequence reads: CATSREGAGQTLYEQYF. The CDR3 DNA reads as TGTGCCACCAGCAGAGAAGGTGCTGGACAAACTCTCTACGAGCAGTACTTC.